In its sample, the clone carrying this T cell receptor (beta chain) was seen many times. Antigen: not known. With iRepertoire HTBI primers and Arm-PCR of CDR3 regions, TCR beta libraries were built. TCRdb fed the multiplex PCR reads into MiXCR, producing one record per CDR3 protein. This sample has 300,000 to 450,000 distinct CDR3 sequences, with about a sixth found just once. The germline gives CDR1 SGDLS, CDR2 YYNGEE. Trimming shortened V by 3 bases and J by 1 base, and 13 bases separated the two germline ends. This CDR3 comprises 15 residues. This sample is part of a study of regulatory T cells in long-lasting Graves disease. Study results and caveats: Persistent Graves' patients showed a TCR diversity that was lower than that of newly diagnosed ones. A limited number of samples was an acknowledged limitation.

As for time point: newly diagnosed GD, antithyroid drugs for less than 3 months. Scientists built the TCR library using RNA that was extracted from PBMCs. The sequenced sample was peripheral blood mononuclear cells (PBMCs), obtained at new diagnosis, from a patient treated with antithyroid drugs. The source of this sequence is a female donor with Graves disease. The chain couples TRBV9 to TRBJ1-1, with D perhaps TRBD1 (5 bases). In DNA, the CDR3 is TGTGCCAGCAGCGCACCGGGACGGGGGAACACTGAAGCTTTCTTT. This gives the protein CASSAPGRGNTEAFF.